Shown below are 28 T cell receptor beta chains from a single sample sequenced in a study of cytomegalovirus exposure and HLA in healthy donors. The PCR used 60 Vbeta and 13 Jbeta primers. Assay used: immunoSEQ multiplex PCR; TCRdb lists only in-frame clones, some missing. The table records 150,000 to 200,000 clones, around 84% of them present only once. The sequenced sample was PBMCs. These receptors were taken from a middle-aged woman in good health and CMV-seronegative.

The V and J genes are TRBV5-1 and TRBJ2-5, with TRBD1 as a possible D gene (6 bases). Germline values: CDR1 SGHRS, CDR2 YFSETQ. The V gene lost 3 bases and the J gene lost 3 bases, with 18 bases spanning the gap. CDR3 length equals 16 residues. The CDR3 nucleotides are TGCGCCAGCAGCTCGAACAGGGTTGGGGCTAAAGAGACCCAGTACTTC. This encodes CASSSNRVGAKETQYF.

The chain combines TRBV4-1 with TRBJ1-5; TRBD1 agrees at 7 bases. This CDR3 region has 16 residues. Germline trimming cut 1 base from V and 3 bases from J; bases unmatched to any gene: 6. Germline assignment: CDR1 MGHRA and CDR2 YSYEKL. The CDR3 spells CASSQVTRGLNQPQHF. The CDR3 nucleotides read TGCGCCAGCAGCCAAGTGACGAGGGGGCTCAATCAGCCCCAGCATTTT.

This chain connects TRBV4-2 to TRBJ1-2; 7 positions match TRBD1. This CDR3 has 14 residues. Germline assignment: CDR1 LGHNA and CDR2 YNFKEQ. V lost 1 base and J lost 3; bases outside the gene matches: 2. CDR3 nucleotide sequence: TGTGCCAGCAGCCAAGCTACAGGGGACTATGGCTACACCTTC. Its protein is CASSQATGDYGYTF.

The V gene is TRBV7-2, the J gene TRBJ2-1; D is perhaps TRBD2 (5 bases). Germline V gene lookup returns CDR1 SGHTA and CDR2 FQGNSA. Trimming pared 1 base from V and 0 bases from J, leaving 10 bases between. This CDR3 is 16 amino acids long. The CDR3 bases are TGTGCCAGCAGCTTAGTCGGGGTTACCTCCTACAATGAGCAGTTCTTC. Its protein is CASSLVGVTSYNEQFF.

This chain connects TRBV28 to TRBJ1-5, with TRBD1 matching 9 bases. CDR1 MDHEN and CDR2 SYDVKM come from the germline V gene. CDR3 length equals 17 residues. V shed 7 bases and J 7 bases; nucleotides not matched to a gene: 17. This chain's CDR3 is CASKHTRGQGQFQPQHF. In DNA, the CDR3 is TGTGCCAGCAAACACACGAGGGGACAGGGACAGTTCCAGCCCCAGCATTTT. The variable domain in full, with the rest retrieved from reference TRBV28 and TRBJ1-5, is DVKVTQSSRYLVKRTGEKVFLECVQDMDHENMFWYRQDPGLGLRLIYFSYDVKMKEKGDIPEGYSVSREKKERFSLILESASTNQTSMYLCASKHTRGQGQFQPQHFGDGTRLSIL.

This clone was observed a single time. This sequence joins TRBV15 and TRBJ1-2; possible D gene TRBD1, 6 bases. The CDR3 is 14 amino acids. Trimming took off 3 bases at V and 8 bases at J, with 16 bases between the two ends. Looked up from germline, CDR1 is LNHNV and CDR2 is YYDKDF (reference sequence). The CDR3 DNA is TGTGCCACCAGCAGCCGGGACACAATACTAGGCTACACCTTC. Encoded protein: CATSSRDTILGYTF. The full variable domain, with the rest looked up from reference TRBV15 and TRBJ1-2, is DAMVIQNPRYQVTQFGKPVTLSCSQTLNHNVMYWYQQKSSQAPKLLFHYYDKDFNNEADTPDNFQSRRPNTSFCFLDIRSPGLGDTAMYLCATSSRDTILGYTFGSGTRLTVV.

This clone came up once. The chain is built from TRBV18 and TRBJ1-5; TRBD1 agrees at 7 bases. The V and J ends lost 4 bases and 1 base, in that order; junction bases with no gene match: 7. CDR3 size: 16 residues. Germline CDR1 KGHSH, CDR2 LQKENI. The CDR3 DNA reads as TGTGCCAGCTCACAAGCACAGGGGATGAGCAATCAGCCCCAGCATTTT. Its protein product is CASSQAQGMSNQPQHF.

Of note for this clone: An end of the junction does not agree with germline; a read error may underlie this. In the same sample, other DNA sequences code for this CDR3. This chain links TRBV27 with TRBJ2-7, with no clear D. The length of the CDR3 is 14 residues. The germline V gene has CDR1 MNHEY and CDR2 SMNVEV (reference sequence). CDR3: CASSLYGSRIAQYF. The CDR3 nucleotides read TGCGCCAGCAGTTTGTATGGGTCTAGGATTGCGCAGTACTTC.

The chain uses TRBV5-1 and TRBJ1-4; D gene ambiguous. V dropped 0 bases and J dropped 8 bases, with 11 bases sitting between them. The germline gives CDR1 SGHRS, CDR2 YFSETQ. This CDR3 comprises 14 residues. CDR3 loop: CASSLGRQREKLFF. For the CDR3, the DNA is TGCGCCAGCAGCTTGGGGCGGCAGAGGGAAAAACTGTTTTTT.

This clone was seen a handful of times. The chain joins TRBV6-4 to TRBJ1-1; no reliable D call. The V end lost 8 bases, the J end lost 0 bases, and 10 bases lay between the germline ends. Germline loops: CDR1 MRHNA, CDR2 SNTAGT. CDR3 size: 13 residues. In nucleotides, the CDR3 is TGTGCCAGCGGGAGGTTCATGAACACTGAAGCTTTCTTT. Its translation: CASGRFMNTEAFF.

This chain joins TRBV11-3 and TRBJ2-3; 7 nucleotides match TRBD1. Germline loops: CDR1 SGHNT, CDR2 YENEEA. V trimming: 6 bases; J trimming: 0 bases; junction bases outside the gene matches: 12. This CDR3 has 17 residues. In DNA, the CDR3 is TGTGCCAGCAGGGATTCGCGACGGACAGGTAGCACAGATACGCAGTATTTT. Translation gives CASRDSRRTGSTDTQYF. Combining the CDR3 with reference TRBV11-3 and TRBJ2-3 gives the whole variable domain EAGVVQSPRYKIIEKKQPVAFWCNPISGHNTLYWYLQNLGQGPELLIRYENEEAVDDSQLPKDRFSAERLKGVDSTLKIQPAELGDSAVYLCASRDSRRTGSTDTQYFGPGTRLTVL.

The rearrangement joins TRBV7-8 to TRBJ2-5, with D possibly TRBD2 on 5 matching bases. Looked up from germline, CDR1 is SGHVS and CDR2 is FQNEAQ. Trimming stripped 5 bases from V and 7 bases from J, with 14 bases between. The CDR3 has 13 residues. This CDR3 is CASSPDTGRTQYF. The CDR3 DNA reads as TGTGCCAGCAGCCCAGACACGGGAAGGACCCAGTACTTC.

The chain combines TRBV2 with TRBJ2-7, with D possibly TRBD2 on 5 matching bases. Deletions cut 7 bases from V and 9 bases from J, with 16 bases between. The germline V gene has CDR1 SNHLY and CDR2 FYNNEI. The CDR3 consists of 12 residues. CDR3 region: CASNVYGVGQYF. DNA of the CDR3: TGTGCCAGCAATGTGTACGGGGTGGGGCAGTACTTC.

The rearrangement links TRBV6-1 to TRBJ2-7; a weak D match, TRBD2 (6 bases). Germline V gene data show CDR1 as MNHNS and CDR2 as SASEGT. V was cut by 7 bases and J by 3 bases, with 16 bases left in between. The CDR3 contains 14 residues. CDR3 bases: TGTGCCAGCAACCGCGGGGAAGGGAACTACGAGCAGTACTTC. Translation: CASNRGEGNYEQYF.

The chain carries TRBV28 and TRBJ1-2; 7 bases are a match to TRBD1. The junction had 12 bases not matched to a gene; V was cut back by 7 bases and J by 4 bases. Germline CDR1 MDHEN, CDR2 SYDVKM. The CDR3 runs to 15 residues. CDR3 loop: CASTKSPGTAYGYTF. CDR3 nucleotide sequence: TGTGCCAGCACCAAAAGCCCCGGGACAGCCTATGGCTACACCTTC.

This chain links TRBV5-1 with TRBJ2-5; D may be TRBD2 (6 bases). V was trimmed by 3 bases and J by 6 bases, leaving 12 bases between them. Germline CDR1 SGHRS, CDR2 YFSETQ. The CDR3 extends over 13 amino acids. CDR3: CASSSGGLQTQYF. The CDR3 region has the DNA TGCGCCAGCAGCTCTGGAGGGTTGCAGACCCAGTACTTC.

The CDR3 here is CASSLARLAFGTQYF. The CDR3 DNA sequence: TGTGCCAGCAGCTTGGCTAGACTAGCCTTTGGGACCCAGTACTTC. This rearrangement joins TRBV7-8 to TRBJ2-5; TRBD2 matches 7 bases. The CDR3 totals 15 residues. Trimming took 3 bases from V and 7 from J; bases not matched to a gene: 11. Germline V gene sequence: CDR1 SGHVS, CDR2 FQNEAQ.

The J gene is TRBJ1-5, the V gene TRBV19; D is uncertain. Trimming took off 5 bases at V and 0 bases at J, with 8 bases between the two ends. The CDR3 runs 14 residues. Germline CDR1 and CDR2: LNHDA and SQIVND (reference sequence). CDR3 coding DNA: TGTGCCAGTAGTGTCGTAAATAGCAATCAGCCCCAGCATTTT. This gives the protein CASSVVNSNQPQHF.

The V gene is TRBV10-2, the J gene TRBJ2-7, with no clear D. The germline gives CDR1 WSHSY, CDR2 SAAADI. V was trimmed by 3 bases and J by 2 bases, leaving 8 bases between them. The CDR3 is 13 amino acids. Here the CDR3 DNA reads TGCGCCAGCAGTGAAGGCGGCCCCTACGAGCAGTACTTC. Encoded protein: CASSEGGPYEQYF.

The CDR3 reads CASRALAETQYF. DNA for the CDR3: TGTGCCAGCAGGGCCCTAGCAGAGACCCAGTACTTC. The chain links TRBV6-1 to TRBJ2-5, with a possible D match to TRBD2 (5 bases). The CDR3 covers 12 residues. In germline, CDR1 is MNHNS, CDR2 SASEGT. Trimming pared 6 bases from V and 4 bases from J, leaving 9 bases between.

The rearrangement links TRBV7-9 to TRBJ2-2; tentative D call: TRBD2 (5 bases). Deletions cut 5 bases from V and 3 bases from J, with 16 bases between. Germline values: CDR1 SEHNR, CDR2 FQNEAQ (reference sequence). The CDR3 covers 16 residues. DNA for the CDR3: TGTGCCAGCAGCCCCCGTCGAAGCGGATACACCGGGGAGCTGTTTTTT. It encodes CASSPRRSGYTGELFF.

The sample holds one count of this clone. V usage is TRBV4-1 and J usage is TRBJ2-2; 7 bases are shared with TRBD1. CDR3 length equals 15 residues. Trimming at V came to 6 bases and at J to 3 bases, leaving 7 bases not matched to a gene. Germline V lookup: CDR1 MGHRA, CDR2 YSYEKL. The CDR3 reads CASSPTTGDTGELFF. As DNA, the CDR3 is TGCGCCAGCAGTCCCACAACAGGGGACACCGGGGAGCTGTTTTTT.

This chain uses TRBV6-5 with TRBJ2-1, with 9 bases fitting TRBD1. J gave up 7 bases and V 8 bases, and 9 bases lay outside the gene matches. CDR1 MNHEY and CDR2 SVGAGI come from the germline V gene. CDR3 length: 14 residues. The CDR3 DNA reads TGTGCCAGCTACCGGGACAGGGAGGGGAATGAGCAGTTCTTC. Amino acid sequence: CASYRDREGNEQFF.

This clone was seen just once. The genes are TRBV29-1 and TRBJ2-6, with D possibly TRBD2 on 5 matching bases. Trimming stripped 6 bases from V and 0 bases from J, with 9 bases between. The V gene's germline CDR1 is SQVTM and CDR2 ANQGSEA. The CDR3 is made up of 14 amino acids. The CDR3 spells CSVRGSSGANVLTF. CDR3 coding DNA: TGCAGCGTCCGCGGGTCCTCTGGGGCCAACGTCCTGACTTTC.

V usage is TRBV6-1 and J usage is TRBJ1-1, with D unresolved. The CDR3 totals 13 residues. V was cut by 6 bases and J by 4 bases, with 12 bases left in between. The germline V gene encodes CDR1 MNHNS and CDR2 SASEGT. CDR3 amino acids: CASRGEVSTEAFF. CDR3 nucleotide sequence: TGTGCCAGCAGGGGAGAGGTCAGCACTGAAGCTTTCTTT.

This clone was seen once. The chain has TRBV5-1 and TRBJ2-7, with TRBD1 as a possible D gene (6 bases). CDR1 and CDR2 (germline): SGHRS, YFSETQ. The CDR3 is 12 amino acids. V was pared by 3 bases and J by 4 bases, with 8 bases between. CDR3 sequence reads: CASSYGQYEQYF. The CDR3 DNA reads as TGCGCCAGCAGCTACGGACAGTACGAGCAGTACTTC.

The J gene is TRBJ1-6, the V gene TRBV28; D unclear. The CDR3 runs to 15 residues. Trimming pared 3 bases from V and 8 bases from J, leaving 14 bases between. Germline V gives CDR1 MDHEN, CDR2 SYDVKM. CDR3 protein: CASSFLLFEDSPLHF. The DNA for the CDR3 is TGTGCCAGCAGTTTCCTGTTGTTTGAGGATTCACCCCTCCACTTT.

V is TRBV7-9 and J is TRBJ2-2; 7 nucleotides match TRBD1. Trimming took 2 bases from V and 1 from J; bases not matched to a gene: 4. Germline V gives CDR1 SEHNR, CDR2 FQNEAQ (reference sequence). This CDR3 is 16 amino acids long. The CDR3 protein is CASSLTGAMNTGELFF. The DNA for the CDR3 is TGTGCCAGCAGCTTAACAGGGGCGATGAACACCGGGGAGCTGTTTTTT.